The 21 T cell receptor beta chains below all came from one sample that was sequenced in a study of CD8 T cells in Susac syndrome. Random hexamers were used to reverse transcribe an amount of roughly 0.5 to 1 ug RNA. MiXCR was run by TCRdb on the immunoSEQ multiplex PCR reads, yielding one entry per CDR3 protein. This sample yields under 200,000 distinct CDR3 sequences, of which approximately 95% are seen a single time; around 0.16% belongs to the top ten. The sample was CD8+ T cells from PBMCs. These receptors all come from a human donor with Susac syndrome.

V and J are TRBV3-1 and TRBJ2-3; 13 nucleotides line up with TRBD2. CDR3 size: 17 residues. The germline CDR1 and CDR2 sequences are LGHDT and YNNKEL (reference sequence). V dropped 3 bases and J dropped 6; count of bases not matched to a gene: 9. The CDR3 DNA reads as TGTGCCAGCAGCCAGGGGGTACTAGCGGGAGGGCCCGATACGCAGTATTTT. It codes for CASSQGVLAGGPDTQYF.

The chain joins TRBV18 to TRBJ2-7; 13 bases are shared with TRBD2. CDR3 length: 17 residues. With V trimmed by 3 bases and J by 2 bases, 7 bases remained unmatched. Germline CDR1 and CDR2: KGHSH and LQKENI. CDR3 coding DNA: TGTGCCAGCTCACCCGTTACGGGGACTAGCGGGACCTACGAGCAGTACTTC. This translates into CASSPVTGTSGTYEQYF.

The chain employs TRBV6-5 and TRBJ2-7; 9 bases agree with TRBD1. The germline gives CDR1 MNHEY, CDR2 SVGAGI. The junction had 8 bases not matched to a gene; V was cut back by 11 bases and J by 3 bases. This CDR3 has 13 residues. The CDR3 sequence: CAARDRAHYEQYF. The DNA of the CDR3 is TGTGCCGCCCGGGACAGGGCGCACTACGAGCAGTACTTC.

The V and J genes are TRBV18 and TRBJ2-3; D perhaps matches TRBD2 (5 bases). The CDR3 has 14 residues. V was clipped by 3 bases and J by 2 bases, with 9 bases between them. Germline V gives CDR1 KGHSH, CDR2 LQKENI. In DNA form, the CDR3 reads TGTGCCAGCTCACCTGGCGACTACACAGATACGCAGTATTTT. This sequence encodes CASSPGDYTDTQYF.

This chain connects TRBV2 to TRBJ1-4; D not certain. V was clipped by 7 bases and J by 8 bases, with 17 bases between them. Per the germline V gene, CDR1 is SNHLY and CDR2 is FYNNEI. There are 14 residues in the CDR3. CDR3 residues: CASNPTIGREKLFF. The CDR3, as DNA: TGTGCCAGCAACCCGACAATCGGGAGGGAAAAACTGTTTTTT.

The chain employs TRBV7-6 and TRBJ2-2; D may match TRBD1 or TRBD2 (6 bases each). Germline V gene lookup returns CDR1 SGHVS and CDR2 FNYEAQ. This CDR3 contains 13 residues. The germline V and J ends were trimmed by 5 bases and 7 bases, with 11 bases remaining between them. CDR3 region: CASSPRGGGELFF. DNA of the CDR3: TGTGCCAGCAGCCCCAGGGGAGGCGGGGAGCTGTTTTTT.

This chain uses TRBV7-2 with TRBJ2-3; D perhaps matches TRBD2 (5 bases). This CDR3 is 16 amino acids long. In germline, CDR1 is SGHTA, CDR2 FQGNSA. V was clipped by 5 bases and J by 1 base, with 16 bases between them. This CDR3 is CASSPPPSGGTDTQYF. The DNA of the CDR3 is TGTGCCAGCAGCCCGCCCCCGAGCGGAGGCACAGATACGCAGTATTTT.

The gene calls are TRBV5-1 and TRBJ1-1, with a tentative D call TRBD1 (5 bases). Between the trimmed V and J ends, which lost 2 bases and 1 base, there was a span of 15 bases. Per germline, CDR1 SGHRS and CDR2 YFSETQ. CDR3 length equals 16 residues. CDR3 DNA sequence: TGCGCCAGCAGCTTCGATGGGGGACGGAGGAACACTGAAGCTTTCTTT. Translating it yields CASSFDGGRRNTEAFF.

The chain is built from TRBV20-1 and TRBJ1-2; D uncertain. With 0 bases removed from V and 6 bases from J, the gap between germline ends came to 11 bases. Germline CDR1 reads DFQATT; CDR2 reads SNEGSKA (reference sequence). This CDR3 is built from 13 residues. The CDR3 bases are TGCAGTGCTAGAGAGTCCAGGTGGGATGGCTACACCTTC. Encoded protein: CSARESRWDGYTF.

The V call is TRBV28, the J call TRBJ2-1; a weak D match, TRBD2 (6 bases). The CDR3 sequence is 13 residues long. Trimming left V 6 bases short and J 6 bases short, with 12 bases between. The germline V gene has CDR1 MDHEN and CDR2 SYDVKM. The CDR3 sequence: CASRTRGSNEQFF. The CDR3 coding sequence is TGTGCCAGCAGGACCCGGGGGAGCAATGAGCAGTTCTTC.

The J gene is TRBJ2-5, the V gene TRBV7-6; D call uncertain. Germline V gene sequence: CDR1 SGHVS, CDR2 FNYEAQ. The V gene lost 1 base and the J gene lost 0 bases, with 9 bases spanning the gap. This CDR3 contains 15 residues. CDR3 nucleotides: TGTGCCAGCAGCTTAGTCGGGTCAGACCAAGAGACCCAGTACTTC. Its protein product is CASSLVGSDQETQYF.

V is TRBV20-1 and J is TRBJ2-7; D possibly corresponds to TRBD2 (6 bases). Germline V gene lookup returns CDR1 DFQATT and CDR2 SNEGSKA (reference sequence). There are 15 residues in the CDR3. V lost 5 bases and J 3 bases, leaving 20 bases between the germline ends. The CDR3 loop is CSAPIPGLKFYEQYF. The DNA for the CDR3 is TGCAGTGCTCCCATCCCGGGACTCAAGTTCTACGAGCAGTACTTC.

The chain couples TRBV30 to TRBJ1-1, with D hard to call. Trimming took 0 bases from V and 0 from J, leaving 5 bases between them. The CDR3 has 13 residues. Germline V lookup: CDR1 GTSNPN, CDR2 SVGIG (reference sequence). The CDR3 bases are TGTGCCTGGAGTGTTTCCGTGAACACTGAAGCTTTCTTT. This translates into CAWSVSVNTEAFF.

V usage is TRBV20-1 and J usage is TRBJ1-1; D is unclear. The V and J ends lost 3 bases and 11 bases respectively, with 13 bases between them. Per the germline V gene, CDR1 is DFQATT and CDR2 is SNEGSKA (reference sequence). This CDR3 region has 11 residues. This CDR3 reads CSARSRAGAFF. CDR3 DNA sequence: TGCAGTGCTAGGTCGCGGGCTGGGGCTTTCTTT.

The chain combines TRBV10-2 with TRBJ1-2; D uncertain. V lost 1 base to trimming and J lost 2 bases, with 11 bases between them. This CDR3 is built from 15 residues. CDR1 and CDR2 (germline): WSHSY, SAAADI. The CDR3: CASSEFSRWNYGYTF. CDR3 sequence (DNA): TGCGCCAGCAGTGAGTTTAGTCGTTGGAACTATGGCTACACCTTC.

This sequence joins TRBV6-2 or TRBV6-3 and TRBJ2-1; D is uncertain. The CDR3 loop spans 12 amino acids. The germline V gene has CDR1 MNHEY and CDR2 SVGEGT. Deletions cut 6 bases from V and 6 bases from J, with 9 bases between. The CDR3 region has the DNA TGTGCCAGCAGCCGGCCGAGCAATGAGCAGTTCTTC. The encoded protein is CASSRPSNEQFF.

The V gene is TRBV9, the J gene TRBJ2-1; perhaps D is TRBD1 or TRBD2 (5 bases each). V gave up 3 bases and J gave up 4 bases, with 14 bases separating them. In germline, CDR1 is SGDLS, CDR2 YYNGEE. The CDR3 loop spans 15 amino acids. CDR3 sequence: CASSAPGPGYNEQFF. In DNA form, the CDR3 reads TGTGCCAGCAGCGCGCCAGGGCCGGGATACAATGAGCAGTTCTTC.

The genes are TRBV6-1 and TRBJ2-1, with 12 bases lining up with TRBD2. Germline lookup yields CDR1 MNHNS and CDR2 SASEGT. This CDR3 contains 17 residues. The junction had 10 bases not matched to a gene; V was cut back by 5 bases and J by 5 bases. CDR3 in DNA: TGTGCCAGCAGTCAGACTAGCGGGAGCCCCGCTAACAATGAGCAGTTCTTC. This encodes CASSQTSGSPANNEQFF.

The rearrangement uses TRBV20-1 and TRBJ1-2; the match to TRBD1 covers 7 bases. Trimming took 2 bases from V and 8 from J; bases not matched to a gene: 11. The CDR3 spans 14 residues. The germline V gene encodes CDR1 DFQATT and CDR2 SNEGSKA (reference sequence). The CDR3 coding sequence is TGCAGTGCTAGACCACGGGGGACAGTGGAAGGCTACACCTTC. Translated, it gives CSARPRGTVEGYTF.

The gene calls are TRBV29-1 and TRBJ2-3; D assignment may be TRBD1 or TRBD2 (6 bases each). CDR3 length: 15 residues. Germline loops: CDR1 SQVTM, CDR2 ANQGSEA. Trimming took off 3 bases at V and 1 base at J, with 14 bases between the two ends. Here the CDR3 DNA reads TGCAGCGTTGAGGGCGGGGCAGGGGGCACAGATACGCAGTATTTT. Protein: CSVEGGAGGTDTQYF.

The chain couples TRBV11-2 to TRBJ1-2; D not certain. Germline-derived CDR1 and CDR2 are SGHAT and FQNNGV. There are 13 residues in the CDR3. V lost 5 bases, J lost 3 bases, and 10 bases lay in between. CDR3 in amino acids: CASSPSQDYGYTF. The CDR3, as DNA: TGTGCCAGCAGCCCGAGCCAGGACTATGGCTACACCTTC.